What follows describes a single TCR beta chain. The antigen remains unidentified. Amplification used 52 TRBV primers and 13 TRBJ primers. The protocol was immunoSEQ multiplex PCR, while the TCRdb copy is restricted to in-frame clones and leaves out a portion. Here the sample spans approximately 20,000 clones, over 85% being singletons. The source of the sample is a study of regulatory T cells. Findings of the study overall: Patient CD8+ T cells trended toward lower Shannon entropy than controls. Regulatory T cells showed the strongest V-J pair restriction and V/J gene skewing among patient repertoires.

Autoimmunity was present in every CD3G-deficient patient, worse in two. Patients aged 2 to 39 years had fewer naive and more memory CD4+ and CD8+ T cells. This receptor was obtained from a child aged 2-15 years with CD3G deficiency. Material for sequencing was CD8+ T cells sorted from blood.

The CDR3 is CASSSRLAAYEQYF. The CDR3 nucleotides are TGTGCCAGCAGTTCCCGACTAGCGGCCTACGAGCAGTACTTC. The chain carries TRBV28 and TRBJ2-7; 9 bases line up with TRBD2. Germline CDR1 reads MDHEN; CDR2 reads SYDVKM. The V gene end was trimmed by 4 bases and the J gene end by 2 bases; junction bases not matched to a gene: 3. The CDR3 spans 14 residues.